The sample holds many counts of the clone carrying this T cell receptor beta chain. What it binds is unknown. This sample was taken from a study of T cells in Graves' hyperthyroidism and ophthalmopathy. V gave up 2 bases and J gave up 3 bases, with 20 bases separating them. The germline CDR1 and CDR2 sequences are MNHEY and SVGAGI. This CDR3 region has 18 residues. Amplified TCR beta CDR3 regions came from RNA transcripts. Carried out on the TCR CDR3, a first-round RT-PCR used the HTBI primer set. TCRdb fed the multiplex PCR reads into MiXCR, producing one record per CDR3 protein. This repertoire shows a few hundred thousand distinct CDR3 sequences, 35% to 55% found once; its top ten account for around 7.7%. Study-level points and caveats: Before onset, ophthalmopathy was predicted by the model a median around 6 months earlier.

The receptor was isolated from a woman aged 18 to 35 with Graves' hyperthyroidism. The J gene is TRBJ1-5, the V gene TRBV6-5; tentatively, D is TRBD1 (6 bases). The sequenced material came from peripheral blood or thyroid tissue (not recorded which). The DNA for the CDR3 is TGTGCCAGCAGTTACGGGATAGGGGGGCAAACCTACAATCAGCCCCAGCATTTT. It is translated as CASSYGIGGQTYNQPQHF.